The rows below give T cell receptor beta chains drawn from one sample of a study of cytomegalovirus exposure and HLA in healthy donors. Here immunoSEQ multiplex PCR was the method, and the copy in TCRdb shows in-frame clones only, minus some. The table includes roughly 150,000 clones, roughly three quarters detected once. The material sequenced was PBMCs. Receptor source: a woman aged 40 to 55 in good health and CMV-seronegative. The CDR3 runs from the conserved cysteine through the conserved F or W. The D gene is left open where the match is weak. Expanded clones get a size class; other rows say once, few or many, or leave the size out.

v_gene	d_gene	abundance	j_gene	CDR3aa	CDR3nt
TRBV4-3	TRBD1	once	TRBJ2-4	CASSQDGGRGAKNIQYF	TGCGCCAGCAGCCAAGATGGTGGCAGGGGGGCCAAAAACATTCAGTACTTC
TRBV5-4	TRBD2	NA	TRBJ2-1	CASSSPPGTSGGDLYNEQFF	TGTGCCAGCAGCTCCCCCCCCGGGACTAGCGGGGGGGACCTTTACAATGAGCAGTTCTTC
TRBV6-1	TRBD1	once	TRBJ1-5	CATWTGTGGQPQHF	TGTGCCACATGGACTGGGACAGGGGGCCAGCCCCAGCATTTT
TRBV6-5	NA	NA	TRBJ1-5	CASSYRRGNQPQHF	TGTGCCAGCAGTTACAGGAGGGGAAATCAGCCCCAGCATTTT
TRBV5-1	NA	NA	TRBJ1-4	CASSGGITEGTNEKLFF	TGCGCCAGCAGCGGAGGAATAACGGAAGGAACTAATGAAAAACTGTTTTTT
TRBV28	NA	NA	TRBJ1-5	CASRPDRYSNQPQHF	TGTGCCAGCAGACCCGACAGGTATAGCAATCAGCCCCAGCATTTT
TRBV19	TRBD2	NA	TRBJ2-2	CASTQRTSGRTGELFF	TGTGCCAGTACTCAAAGGACTAGCGGGCGGACCGGGGAGCTGTTTTTT
TRBV28	TRBD2	NA	TRBJ2-7	CASSSPLNSGRVYEQYF	TGTGCCAGCAGTTCGCCATTGAATAGCGGGAGGGTCTACGAGCAGTACTTC
TRBV6-5	NA	NA	TRBJ2-7	CASSFRGGEQYF	TGTGCCAGCAGTTTTAGGGGCGGCGAGCAGTACTTC
TRBV6-5	TRBD1	NA	TRBJ1-1	CASSYSTDRGGTEAFF	TGTGCCAGCAGTTACTCTACCGACAGGGGAGGAACTGAAGCTTTCTTT
TRBV7-9	NA	few	TRBJ2-5	CASRQEGETQYF	TGTGCCAGCAGGCAAGAGGGAGAGACCCAGTACTTC
TRBV5-6	TRBD1	NA	TRBJ1-2	CASSDRDVGYTF	TGTGCCAGCAGTGACAGGGACGTCGGCTACACCTTC
TRBV10-3	TRBD2	NA	TRBJ2-7	CAIQDSGRYEQYF	TGTGCCATCCAGGATAGCGGGAGGTACGAGCAGTACTTC
TRBV2	NA	NA	TRBJ2-7	CASHRELYEQYF	TGTGCCAGCCACAGGGAACTCTACGAGCAGTACTTC
TRBV6-1	NA	NA	TRBJ2-6	CASSVRRSSGANVLTF	TGTGCCAGCAGTGTCAGGCGAAGCTCTGGGGCCAACGTCCTGACTTTC
TRBV7-6	TRBD1	NA	TRBJ2-4	CASSSSSRDSQYF	TGTGCCAGCAGCTCGTCTAGTCGGGACAGCCAGTACTTC
TRBV7-9	NA	NA	TRBJ2-1	CASSLASWSSYNEQFF	TGTGCCAGCAGCTTAGCGAGCTGGAGCTCCTACAATGAGCAGTTCTTC
TRBV12-5	TRBD2	NA	TRBJ2-6	CASSPGGSGANVLTF	TGTGCTAGTAGCCCGGGGGGCTCTGGGGCCAACGTCCTGACTTTC
TRBV4-1	TRBD1	NA	TRBJ2-1	CASSPTTGNKVNEQFF	TGCGCCAGCAGCCCCACGACAGGGAACAAGGTCAATGAGCAGTTCTTC
TRBV11-3	NA	NA	TRBJ2-6	CASSWAGGPSGANVLTF	TGTGCCAGCAGCTGGGCCGGGGGGCCCTCTGGGGCCAACGTCCTGACTTTC
TRBV4-1	TRBD1	few	TRBJ2-5	CASSRQGSVETQYF	TGCGCCAGCAGCCGACAGGGGTCGGTGGAGACCCAGTACTTC
TRBV5-1	TRBD2	NA	TRBJ2-3	CASSLESSGVTDTQYF	TGCGCCAGCAGCTTGGAGTCTAGCGGGGTCACAGATACGCAGTATTTT
TRBV4-2	NA	NA	TRBJ2-7	CASSYSENYEQYF	TGTGCCAGCAGTTATTCAGAAAACTACGAGCAGTACTTC
TRBV4-2	NA	NA	TRBJ2-1	CASSQVDAGTLDEQFF	TGTGCCAGCAGCCAAGTTGACGCGGGAACTTTAGATGAGCAGTTCTTC
TRBV5-5	TRBD2	NA	TRBJ2-3	CASSFTLAGSTDTQYF	TGTGCCAGCAGCTTTACCCTAGCGGGGAGCACAGATACGCAGTATTTT
TRBV7-2	NA	NA	TRBJ2-3	CASSLNTGSQYF	TGTGCCAGCAGCTTAAATACGGGGTCGCAGTATTTT
TRBV19	NA	NA	TRBJ1-1	CASHNFGVIPEAFF	TGTGCCAGCCATAACTTCGGGGTAATCCCTGAAGCTTTCTTT
TRBV5-4	NA	NA	TRBJ2-1	CASRGGGKGNEQFF	TGTGCCAGCCGCGGGGGCGGAAAGGGAAATGAGCAGTTCTTC
TRBV28	TRBD2	NA	TRBJ2-7	CASSVQLAGAYEQYF	TGTGCCAGCAGTGTCCAACTAGCGGGAGCATACGAGCAGTACTTC
TRBV5-6	NA	NA	TRBJ2-7	CASSFGASPSEQYF	TGTGCCAGCAGCTTTGGGGCAAGCCCCAGCGAGCAGTACTTC
TRBV4-1	NA	NA	TRBJ1-6	CASSPWAGLNPHSPLHF	TGCGCCAGCAGCCCATGGGCAGGGCTGAATCCACATTCACCCCTCCACTTT
TRBV7-2	TRBD2	NA	TRBJ2-7	CASSPDVRAGGQYF	TGTGCCAGCAGCCCTGATGTCAGGGCGGGGGGGCAGTACTTC
TRBV19	TRBD1	NA	TRBJ1-2	CASRKQGAADRLYYGYTF	TGTGCCAGTAGGAAACAGGGGGCCGCAGACCGATTATACTATGGCTACACCTTC
TRBV14	NA	NA	TRBJ2-3	CASSQDTGGTDTQYF	TGTGCCAGCAGCCAAGATACTGGTGGCACAGATACGCAGTATTTT
TRBV9	NA	NA	TRBJ2-7	CATRLERFYEQYF	TGTGCCACCCGACTAGAGAGGTTCTATGAGCAGTACTTC
TRBV6-1	TRBD1	NA	TRBJ2-1	CASSEPGQGPNEQFF	TGTGCCAGCAGTGAACCGGGACAGGGTCCCAATGAGCAGTTCTTC
TRBV5-1	TRBD1	NA	TRBJ1-2	CASSPTGGDYGYTF	TGCGCCAGCAGCCCAACAGGGGGCGACTATGGCTACACCTTC
TRBV9	NA	NA	TRBJ2-3	CASSEQGFQTDTQYF	TGTGCCAGCAGCGAACAGGGTTTCCAGACCGATACGCAGTATTTT
TRBV28	TRBD1	NA	TRBJ2-7	CASSFERGLLVFYEQYF	TGTGCCAGCAGTTTTGAGAGGGGGCTCCTGGTTTTCTACGAGCAGTACTTC
TRBV5-6	NA	NA	TRBJ2-3	CASSYYRVSFTDTQYF	TGTGCCAGCAGCTACTACAGGGTTTCGTTCACAGATACGCAGTATTTT
TRBV19	NA	NA	TRBJ1-5	CASSIKSEGRQPQHF	TGTGCCAGTAGTATAAAGTCGGAGGGGCGGCAGCCCCAGCATTTT
TRBV19	NA	NA	TRBJ2-1	CASTDRWETSSYNEQFF	TGTGCCAGTACCGATAGGTGGGAGACGAGCTCCTACAATGAGCAGTTCTTC
TRBV14	NA	NA	TRBJ2-7	CASSLVAASYEQYF	TGTGCCAGCAGTCTCGTAGCGGCCTCCTACGAGCAGTACTTC
TRBV14	NA	few	TRBJ2-2	CASSQVGAANTGELFF	TGTGCCAGCAGCCAAGTAGGAGCGGCCAACACCGGGGAGCTGTTTTTT
TRBV4-2	TRBD2	NA	TRBJ2-3	CASSHGLAELTDTQYF	TGTGCCAGCAGCCATGGACTAGCGGAACTCACAGATACGCAGTATTTT
TRBV28	NA	NA	TRBJ2-7	CASSLLGRVNHEQYF	TGTGCCAGCAGTTTATTGGGCAGGGTGAATCACGAGCAGTACTTC
TRBV9	NA	NA	TRBJ1-2	CASSVGWELNYGYTF	TGTGCCAGCAGCGTAGGGTGGGAGCTTAACTATGGCTACACCTTC
TRBV27	NA	NA	TRBJ2-3	CASSPGDLTDTQYF	TGTGCCAGCAGTCCGGGGGACCTCACAGATACGCAGTATTTT
TRBV7-9	TRBD2	once	TRBJ2-1	CASSLGLAGDNEQFF	TGTGCCAGCAGCCTGGGACTAGCGGGTGACAATGAGCAGTTCTTC
TRBV6-5	NA	NA	TRBJ2-4	CGARGIQYF	TGTGGGGCACGGGGCATTCAGTACTTC
TRBV28	NA	NA	TRBJ2-1	CASSLGGSLGEQFF	TGTGCCAGCAGTTTAGGCGGGTCCTTAGGTGAGCAGTTCTTC
TRBV11-3	NA	NA	TRBJ2-3	CASSHQGTDTQYF	TGTGCCAGCTCTCACCAGGGTACAGATACGCAGTATTTT
TRBV7-2	TRBD1	NA	TRBJ1-2	CASSPSGTASYYGYTF	TGTGCCAGCAGCCCGTCCGGGACAGCCTCCTACTATGGCTACACCTTC